This T cell receptor (beta chain) was retrieved from a study of tumor and adjacent non-tumor tissue in lung cancer. Across the whole study: There were some 11 adenocarcinoma, 2 squamous cell carcinoma and 1 small cell lung cancer cases.

RNA was extracted from bulk tissue without any cell sorting. Donors were chemotherapy-naive, newly diagnosed lung cancer surgical patients in China, August–late 2014. Of note for this clonotype: Its antigen is unknown.

This CDR3 is 13 amino acids long. The germline gives CDR1 DFQATT, CDR2 SNEGSKA (reference sequence). TCRbeta libraries were built with three rounds of nested PCR, modified from ARM-PCR. A single record per CDR3 protein comes from TCRdb applying MiXCR to the multiplex PCR reads. The sample carries about 120,000 distinct CDR3 sequences, about 66% recorded once. Study-wide results and limits: Normal lung showed higher cumulative top 100 clone frequency than tumor. Tumor tissue had significantly higher TCR diversity than normal lung.

Specimen: lung tumor tissue. The rearrangement joins TRBV20-1 to TRBJ1-6; 9 bases agree with TRBD1. This clonotype originated in a young man with non-small cell lung cancer. The CDR3 coding sequence is TGCAATGCCAGGGGACAGGGTCCTGCTCTCCTCCACTTT. Translating it yields CNARGQGPALLHF.